One sample yielded the 8 T cell receptor beta chains listed below, sequenced in a study of PD-1 blockade in mismatch repair-deficient tumors. Using immunoSEQ multiplex PCR, the repertoire was profiled, and TCRdb retains in-frame clones only, with some absent. The sample has roughly 38,000 clones, around four fifths seen once. This sample comprised PBMCs, obtained 38 to 40 weeks after starting pembrolizumab. The receptors were sampled from an adult with mismatch repair-deficient cancer.

The chain joins TRBV27 to TRBJ2-7, with 10 nucleotides matching TRBD2. This CDR3 contains 16 residues. Germline assignment: CDR1 MNHEY and CDR2 SMNVEV (reference sequence). V shed 5 bases and J 4 bases; nucleotides not matched to a gene: 11. CDR3 protein: CASSPPGTSAKYEQYF. The CDR3 DNA follows: TGTGCCAGCAGTCCCCCCGGGACTAGCGCAAAGTACGAGCAGTACTTC.

CDR3 sequence: CASSPFLGGGNEQFF. In DNA, the CDR3 is TGTGCCAGCTCCCCATTTTTGGGAGGGGGCAATGAGCAGTTCTTC. This chain joins TRBV9 and TRBJ2-1; weak D call: TRBD2 (7 bases). CDR1 and CDR2 from the germline V gene are SGDLS and YYNGEE. Trimming shortened V by 7 bases and J by 6 bases, and 20 bases separated the two germline ends. This CDR3 contains 15 residues.

The V call is TRBV5-1, the J call TRBJ2-2, with 7 bases matching TRBD2. The germline gives CDR1 SGHRS, CDR2 YFSETQ. V shed 1 base and J 5 bases; nucleotides not matched to a gene: 8. The CDR3 contains 16 residues. The CDR3 nucleotides read TGCGCCAGCAGCTTGATTGCGGGAGCGGATACCGGGGAGCTGTTTTTT. Translated: CASSLIAGADTGELFF.

The table lists this clone with a few counts. The sample has other DNA sequences that encode this CDR3 too. This chain uses TRBV7-3 with TRBJ1-1; a weak D match, TRBD1 (6 bases). Germline V gene data show CDR1 as SGHTA and CDR2 as FQGTGA. The V end was cut by 0 bases, the J end by 3 bases, with 8 bases between. This CDR3 is 14 amino acids long. This chain's CDR3 is CASSLTGGDTEAFF. The CDR3, as DNA: TGTGCCAGCAGCTTAACAGGGGGGGACACTGAAGCTTTCTTT.

J is TRBJ2-5 and V is TRBV5-1; D is perhaps TRBD2 (5 bases). This CDR3 spans 14 amino acids. Germline-derived CDR1 and CDR2 are SGHRS and YFSETQ. Trimming cost V 0 bases and J 7 bases, with 13 bases left between them. The CDR3 spells CASSLVPEGGTQYF. In DNA form, the CDR3 reads TGCGCCAGCAGCTTGGTACCCGAGGGTGGGACCCAGTACTTC. Looking up the rest from reference TRBV5-1 and TRBJ2-5 gives the full variable domain: KAGVTQTPRYLIKTRGQQVTLSCSPISGHRSVSWYQQTPGQGLQFLFEYFSETQRNKGNFPGRFSGRQFSNSRSEMNVSTLELGDSALYLCASSLVPEGGTQYFGPGTRLLVL.

For this clone: This CDR3 is also generated by other DNA sequences in the sample. This chain links TRBV27 with TRBJ1-1; D gene unclear. V lost 2 bases to trimming and J lost 1 base, with 5 bases between them. This CDR3 contains 13 residues. The germline CDR1 and CDR2 sequences are MNHEY and SMNVEV (reference sequence). CDR3 in amino acids: CASSLGRNTEAFF. In DNA form, the CDR3 reads TGTGCCAGCAGTTTAGGCAGGAACACTGAAGCTTTCTTT.

The genes are TRBV18 and TRBJ2-3, with D uncertain. The germline V gene encodes CDR1 KGHSH and CDR2 LQKENI. The CDR3 length is 13 residues. With 11 bases removed from V and 0 bases from J, the gap between germline ends came to 12 bases. The CDR3: CAGAPTSTDTQYF. CDR3 DNA sequence: TGTGCCGGAGCACCGACGAGCACAGATACGCAGTATTTT.

V usage is TRBV30 and J usage is TRBJ1-1; D is possibly TRBD1 (6 bases). V lost 4 bases and J lost 5, with 17 bases in between. This CDR3 spans 14 amino acids. The germline CDR1 and CDR2 sequences are GTSNPN and SVGIG (reference sequence). In DNA form, the CDR3 reads TGTGCCTGGACCACAAACAGGGTCAGGACTGAAGCTTTCTTT. Translated, it gives CAWTTNRVRTEAFF. The full variable domain, with the rest looked up from reference TRBV30 and TRBJ1-1, is SQTIHQWPATLVQPVGSPLSLECTVEGTSNPNLYWYRQAAGRGLQLLFYSVGIGQISSEVPQNLSASRPQDRQFILSSKKLLLSDSGFYLCAWTTNRVRTEAFFGQGTRLTVV.